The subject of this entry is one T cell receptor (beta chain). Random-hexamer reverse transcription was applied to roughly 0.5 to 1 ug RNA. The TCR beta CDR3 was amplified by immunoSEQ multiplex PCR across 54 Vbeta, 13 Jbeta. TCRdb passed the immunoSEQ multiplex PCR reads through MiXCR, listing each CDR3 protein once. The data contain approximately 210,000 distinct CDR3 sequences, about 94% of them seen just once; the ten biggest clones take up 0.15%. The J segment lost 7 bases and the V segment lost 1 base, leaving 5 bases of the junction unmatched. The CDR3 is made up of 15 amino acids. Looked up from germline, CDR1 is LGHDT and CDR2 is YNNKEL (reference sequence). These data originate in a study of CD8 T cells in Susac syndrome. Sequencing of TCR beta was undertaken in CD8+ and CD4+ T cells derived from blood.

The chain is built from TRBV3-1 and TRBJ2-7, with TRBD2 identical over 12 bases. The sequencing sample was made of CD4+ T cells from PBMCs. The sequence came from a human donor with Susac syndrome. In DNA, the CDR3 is TGTGCCAGCAGCCAAGCTAGCGGGGGGGCTGGGGAGCAGTACTTC. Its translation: CASSQASGGAGEQYF.